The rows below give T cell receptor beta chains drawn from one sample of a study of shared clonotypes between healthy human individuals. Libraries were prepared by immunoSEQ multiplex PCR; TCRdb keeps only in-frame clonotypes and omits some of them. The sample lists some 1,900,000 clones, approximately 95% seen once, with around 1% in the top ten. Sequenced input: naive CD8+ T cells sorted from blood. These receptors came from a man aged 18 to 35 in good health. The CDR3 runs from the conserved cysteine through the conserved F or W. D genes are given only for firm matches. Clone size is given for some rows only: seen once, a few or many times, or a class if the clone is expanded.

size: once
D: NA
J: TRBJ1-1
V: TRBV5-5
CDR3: CASSGLEAEAFF
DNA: TGTGCCAGCAGTGGCCTCGAGGCTGAAGCTTTCTTT

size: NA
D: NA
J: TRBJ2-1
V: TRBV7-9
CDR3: CASSSRMDMHYNEQFF
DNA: TGTGCCAGCAGCTCCCGAATGGACATGCATTACAATGAGCAGTTCTTC

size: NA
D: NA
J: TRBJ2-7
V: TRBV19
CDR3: CASSTRAHLSYEQYF
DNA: TGTGCCAGTAGTACACGGGCCCATCTCTCCTACGAGCAGTACTTC

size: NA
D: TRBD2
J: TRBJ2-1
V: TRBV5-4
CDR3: CASSLTTSGRKNYNEQFF
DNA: TGTGCCAGCAGCTTGACGACTAGCGGGAGGAAAAACTACAATGAGCAGTTCTTC

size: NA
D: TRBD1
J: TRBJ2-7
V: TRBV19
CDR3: CASSIVGTGHEQYF
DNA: TGTGCCAGTAGTATAGTCGGGACAGGTCACGAGCAGTACTTC

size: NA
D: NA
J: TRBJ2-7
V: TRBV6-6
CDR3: CASSYSRSEQYF
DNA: TGTGCCAGCAGTTACTCTAGAAGCGAGCAGTACTTC

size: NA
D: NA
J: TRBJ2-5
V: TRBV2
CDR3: CASSVQGGGETQYF
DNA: TGTGCCAGCAGTGTGCAGGGGGGCGGAGAGACCCAGTACTTC

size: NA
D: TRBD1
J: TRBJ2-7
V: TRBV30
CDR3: CAWTVQGAFYEQYF
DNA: TGTGCCTGGACTGTACAGGGGGCTTTCTACGAGCAGTACTTC

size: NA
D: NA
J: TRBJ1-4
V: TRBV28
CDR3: CASSLYMAGHEKLFF
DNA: TGTGCCAGCAGTTTATATATGGCGGGCCATGAAAAACTGTTTTTT

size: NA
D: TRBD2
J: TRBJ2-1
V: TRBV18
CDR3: CASSPRGGAFYNEQFF
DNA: TGTGCCAGCTCACCACGGGGGGGAGCGTTCTACAATGAGCAGTTCTTC

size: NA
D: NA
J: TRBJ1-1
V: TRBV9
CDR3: CASSTSPGAPEANTEAFF
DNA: TGTGCCAGTTCAACCTCACCGGGGGCGCCTGAGGCGAACACTGAAGCTTTCTTT

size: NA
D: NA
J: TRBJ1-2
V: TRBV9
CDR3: CASSANEGGLYGYTF
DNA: TGTGCCAGCAGCGCAAACGAGGGTGGGCTTTATGGCTACACCTTC

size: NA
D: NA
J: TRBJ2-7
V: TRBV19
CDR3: CASSIGQLSYEQYF
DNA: TGTGCCAGTAGTATCGGACAACTCTCCTACGAGCAGTACTTC

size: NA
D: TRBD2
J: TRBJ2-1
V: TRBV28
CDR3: CASSLRGGYNEQFF
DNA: TGTGCCAGCAGTTTACGGGGGGGGTACAATGAGCAGTTCTTC